Presented here are 22 T cell receptor beta chains from one specimen sequenced in a study of post-analysis software for immune sequencing data. General study results and limits: Higher frequency in patients than in controls was seen for roughly five TRBV segments, with TRBV5-6, TRBV5-1 and TRBV20-1 among them.

Antigens of these TCRs are unknown. Presence of unique molecular identifiers characterized the TCR beta cDNA libraries. TCRdb independently ran MiXCR on the PCR reads; one entry per CDR3 protein. Of roughly 670,000 distinct CDR3 sequences in the sample, approximately 60% were seen once. The sequencing sample was made of blood. These receptors were taken from a girl aged 2-10 years with multiple sclerosis.

The rearrangement joins TRBV9 to TRBJ2-5; TRBD1 matches at 9 bases. After removal of 0 bases from V and 1 base from J, the junction contained 10 bases not matched to a gene. Looked up from germline, CDR1 is SGDLS and CDR2 is YYNGEE. The CDR3 spans 18 residues. In nucleotides, the CDR3 is TGTGCCAGCAGCGTAGGAAGGGGGACAGGGTATTTCCAAGAGACCCAGTACTTC. It codes for CASSVGRGTGYFQETQYF.

The chain carries TRBV3-1 and TRBJ2-1; TRBD2 agrees at 7 bases. With V trimmed by 8 bases and J by 3 bases, 13 bases remained unmatched. Germline CDR1 and CDR2: LGHDT and YNNKEL (reference sequence). CDR3 size: 16 residues. The CDR3: CASSPTEAGFYNEQFF. CDR3 coding DNA: TGTGCCAGCTCCCCGACCGAAGCGGGGTTCTACAATGAGCAGTTCTTC.

The gene calls are TRBV6-6 and TRBJ2-7; D perhaps matches TRBD2 (6 bases). The length of the CDR3 is 13 residues. V was trimmed by 2 bases and J by 12 bases, leaving 17 bases between them. The germline V gene encodes CDR1 MNHNY and CDR2 SVGAGI (reference sequence). The CDR3 reads CASSYDWSEGGYF. CDR3 nucleotides: TGTGCCAGCAGTTACGATTGGAGTGAGGGAGGGTACTTC.

The chain links TRBV18 to TRBJ1-5, with D hard to call. The CDR3 extends over 13 amino acids. The germline CDR1 and CDR2 sequences are KGHSH and LQKENI. Trimming pared 3 bases from V and 5 bases from J, leaving 8 bases between. The CDR3 DNA reads as TGTGCCAGCTCACCGGACTCGGATCAGCCCCAGCATTTT. Amino acids: CASSPDSDQPQHF.

This chain connects TRBV20-1 to TRBJ2-5; D is ambiguous. V dropped 0 bases and J dropped 4 bases, with 6 bases sitting between them. The CDR3 is 12 residues long. Germline loops: CDR1 DFQATT, CDR2 SNEGSKA (reference sequence). CDR3 DNA: TGCAGTGCTAGAGATAAGGCAGAGACCCAGTACTTC. Protein: CSARDKAETQYF.

This clonotype was recorded a few times. The rearrangement uses TRBV20-1 and TRBJ2-7; 10 nucleotides agree with TRBD2. Germline CDR1 reads DFQATT; CDR2 reads SNEGSKA (reference sequence). The CDR3 runs 14 residues. The V gene end was trimmed by 4 bases and the J gene end by 5 bases; junction bases not matched to a gene: 8. In DNA form, the CDR3 reads TGCAGTGCTACTCGGGCTAGCGGGAGCGACGAGCAGTACTTC. This translates into CSATRASGSDEQYF.

The rearrangement joins TRBV7-9 to TRBJ2-3; TRBD1 matches at 9 bases. V trimming: 1 base; J trimming: 4 bases; junction bases outside the gene matches: 6. CDR1 and CDR2 (germline): SEHNR, FQNEAQ (reference sequence). This CDR3 region has 16 residues. For the CDR3, the DNA is TGTGCCAGCAGCTTAGGACAGGGGGATCAAGCAGATACGCAGTATTTT. Translation gives CASSLGQGDQADTQYF.

Only a few counts were recorded for this clonotype. The CDR3 sequence is CASSAGLGRTEAFF. For the CDR3, the DNA is TGTGCCAGCAGTGCGGGGTTAGGTAGGACTGAAGCTTTCTTT. This chain connects TRBV2 to TRBJ1-1; unclear D gene. Germline V lookup: CDR1 SNHLY, CDR2 FYNNEI. This CDR3 has 14 amino acids. Trimming removed 4 bases from V and 5 bases from J, with 14 bases in between.

The genes are TRBV25-1 and TRBJ2-3; 9 bases match TRBD1. CDR1 MGHDK and CDR2 SYGVNS come from the germline V gene. The CDR3 runs to 14 residues. V lost 6 bases and J lost 8; bases outside the gene matches: 9. The CDR3, as DNA: TGTGCCAGCAGCCCGGGACAGGGTCCAGGTACGCAGTATTTT. Protein product: CASSPGQGPGTQYF.

The chain links TRBV7-9 to TRBJ1-5; D remains ambiguous. Trimming took off 2 bases at V and 5 bases at J, with 16 bases between the two ends. This CDR3 region has 16 residues. The germline V gene has CDR1 SEHNR and CDR2 FQNEAQ (reference sequence). The CDR3 bases are TGTGCCAGCAGCTTAAGGCGCGGCAGCCTGGATCAGCCCCAGCATTTT. Protein product: CASSLRRGSLDQPQHF.

This rearrangement joins TRBV2 to TRBJ2-1; D uncertain. Germline values: CDR1 SNHLY, CDR2 FYNNEI. This CDR3 comprises 13 residues. Trimming removed 4 bases at V and 6 bases at J, with 10 bases between. The CDR3 nucleotides read TGTGCCAGCAGTGTAACGGGCGGCAATGAGCAGTTCTTC. It yields the protein CASSVTGGNEQFF.

This clonotype was counted a few times. The CDR3 protein is CASSLLGVTGELFF. CDR3 DNA: TGCGCCAGCAGCTTGCTCGGGGTCACCGGGGAGCTGTTTTTT. The chain combines TRBV5-1 with TRBJ2-2, with D possibly being TRBD2 (5 bases). Germline loops: CDR1 SGHRS, CDR2 YFSETQ. The CDR3 loop spans 14 amino acids. V was clipped by 1 base and J by 4 bases, with 8 bases between them.

The chain carries TRBV6-5 and TRBJ1-1; D is uncertain. The CDR3 spans 13 residues. Germline CDR1 and CDR2: MNHEY and SVGAGI. V was shortened by 6 bases and J by 3 bases, with 11 bases between the two germline ends. This CDR3 reads CASRATRDTEAFF. The CDR3 coding sequence is TGTGCCAGCAGGGCAACAAGAGACACTGAAGCTTTCTTT.

This clonotype was seen only a few times. This rearrangement joins TRBV29-1 to TRBJ1-1; no definite D call. The germline CDR1 and CDR2 sequences are SQVTM and ANQGSEA. The CDR3 sequence is 11 residues long. Trimming removed 5 bases from V and 8 bases from J, with 12 bases in between. CDR3 coding DNA: TGCAGCGTTAGAATACCCTCCGAAGCTTTCTTT. Amino acid sequence: CSVRIPSEAFF.

J is TRBJ2-1 and V is TRBV11-2, with TRBD2 identical over 8 bases. The germline V gene encodes CDR1 SGHAT and CDR2 FQNNGV. V shed 5 bases and J 6 bases; nucleotides not matched to a gene: 18. The CDR3 consists of 18 residues. The CDR3 DNA sequence: TGTGCCAGCAGCGTCCGACGGAAGGCCAGCGGGGGTTTCAATGAGCAGTTCTTC. Protein: CASSVRRKASGGFNEQFF.

The rearrangement links TRBV7-3 to TRBJ2-3; 7 nucleotides line up with TRBD1. The germline V gene encodes CDR1 SGHTA and CDR2 FQGTGA. Trimming at V came to 5 bases and at J to 4 bases, leaving 3 bases not matched to a gene. The CDR3 is 13 residues long. The CDR3 DNA sequence: TGTGCCAGCAGCCCACAGGGGTCAGATACGCAGTATTTT. Amino acids: CASSPQGSDTQYF. Based on the CDR3 plus reference TRBV7-3 and TRBJ2-3, the full variable domain is GAGVSQTPSNKVTEKGKYVELRCDPISGHTALYWYRQSLGQGPEFLIYFQGTGAADDSGLPNDRFFAVRPEGSVSTLKIQRTERGDSAVYLCASSPQGSDTQYFGPGTRLTVL.

The CDR3 DNA is TGTGCCAGCAGTGGCCCCCCGGGACTAGCGGGAGGAGTATCGTCCTACAATGAGCAGTTCTTC. It is translated as CASSGPPGLAGGVSSYNEQFF. This chain uses TRBV6-1 with TRBJ2-1, with 15 bases fitting TRBD2. Trimming took 4 bases from V and 1 from J; bases not matched to a gene: 14. CDR3 size: 21 residues. CDR1 and CDR2 (germline): MNHNS, SASEGT.

CDR3 loop: CASSQESRSNTEAFF. The CDR3 DNA follows: TGTGCCAGCAGCCAGGAAAGTCGGTCGAACACTGAAGCTTTCTTT. This sequence joins TRBV3-1 and TRBJ1-1; D gene uncertain. V dropped 3 bases and J dropped 1 base, with 12 bases sitting between them. The CDR3 is 15 amino acids. CDR1 LGHDT and CDR2 YNNKEL come from the germline V gene (reference sequence).

The chain couples TRBV7-2 to TRBJ2-3; TRBD2 agrees at 11 bases. Germline values: CDR1 SGHTA, CDR2 FQGNSA. This CDR3 comprises 16 residues. The V and J ends lost 4 bases and 8 bases, in that order; junction bases with no gene match: 11. CDR3 amino acids: CASSSEGTSGRPTQYF. The CDR3 DNA is TGTGCCAGCAGCTCCGAAGGGACTAGCGGACGCCCTACGCAGTATTTT.

This sequence joins TRBV6-2 or TRBV6-3 and TRBJ2-1; 12 positions agree with TRBD2. With V trimmed by 6 bases and J by 13 bases, 13 bases remained unmatched. The germline CDR1 and CDR2 sequences are MNHEY and SVGEGT. CDR3 length: 15 amino acids. CDR3 coding DNA: TGTGCCAGCAGCTTAGGACTAGCGGGGTTTACTTTCCAGTTCTTC. Translating it yields CASSLGLAGFTFQFF.

V and J are TRBV10-2 and TRBJ1-1; no clear D. V lost 5 bases and J 10 bases, leaving 11 bases between the germline ends. The germline gives CDR1 WSHSY, CDR2 SAAADI. The CDR3 runs to 11 residues. CDR3 protein: CASSSLGIAFF. In nucleotides, the CDR3 is TGCGCCAGCAGTTCTCTCGGGATAGCTTTCTTT.

This clonotype was picked up one time. The chain employs TRBV5-1 and TRBJ2-1; tentatively, D is TRBD2 (5 bases). The V gene's germline CDR1 is SGHRS and CDR2 YFSETQ. V lost 2 bases to trimming and J lost 3 bases, with 15 bases between them. This CDR3 region has 16 residues. Here the CDR3 reads CASSFVAGSGYNEQFF. The CDR3 DNA is TGCGCCAGCAGCTTCGTTGCGGGCTCTGGCTACAATGAGCAGTTCTTC.